These 32 T cell receptor beta chains share one sample of origin, sequenced in a study of OX40 agonist ivuxolimab in advanced cancers. The table came from immunoSEQ multiplex PCR; TCRdb's copy has only in-frame clones and leaves some out. The sample has 35,000 to 55,000 clones; 88% are singletons. Sequencing used CD4+ or CD8+ T cells sorted from blood, obtained in a trial of the OX40 agonist ivuxolimab. The receptors shown here come from an adult with an advanced solid tumor such as melanoma, head and neck, liver or kidney cancer.

The V gene is TRBV7-9, the J gene TRBJ2-3, with 7 nucleotides matching TRBD2. J gave up 0 bases and V 1 base, and 7 bases lay outside the gene matches. The CDR3 loop spans 17 amino acids. Germline V gene sequence: CDR1 SEHNR, CDR2 FQNEAQ (reference sequence). Here the CDR3 reads CASSLEGTIPSTDTQYF. In nucleotides, the CDR3 is TGTGCCAGCAGCTTAGAGGGGACTATTCCTAGCACAGATACGCAGTATTTT.

The chain joins TRBV30 to TRBJ2-7, with D perhaps being TRBD1 or TRBD2 (6 bases each). The CDR3 is 13 amino acids. Trimming left V 0 bases short and J 4 bases short, with 10 bases between. CDR1 is GTSNPN and CDR2 is SVGIG in the germline V gene (reference sequence). DNA of the CDR3: TGTGCCTGGAGTGTAAGGGGGGCGTACGAGCAGTACTTC. Translated: CAWSVRGAYEQYF.

This clone was seen a handful of times. V is TRBV6-5 and J is TRBJ1-2; tentatively, D is TRBD1 (6 bases). Trimming cost V 2 bases and J 0 bases, with 10 bases left between them. Germline V gene data show CDR1 as MNHEY and CDR2 as SVGAGI. The CDR3 has 15 residues. The CDR3 DNA sequence: TGTGCCAGCAGTTACGGACAGAGCGCTAACTATGGCTACACCTTC. It translates to CASSYGQSANYGYTF.

There are a few counts of this clone. V is TRBV7-9 and J is TRBJ2-1; 7 nucleotides align to TRBD2. Germline loops: CDR1 SEHNR, CDR2 FQNEAQ (reference sequence). Losses at the gene ends were 5 bases for V and 4 bases for J; bases not matched to a gene: 2. CDR3 length: 13 amino acids. The CDR3 spells CASSMGLYNEQFF. The CDR3 DNA reads TGTGCCAGCAGCATGGGACTATACAATGAGCAGTTCTTC.

The chain combines TRBV10-1 with TRBJ2-3; TRBD2 aligns across 8 bases. The V segment lost 3 bases and the J segment 0 bases; nucleotides outside the gene matches: 2. Germline V gives CDR1 WNHNN, CDR2 SYGVQD (reference sequence). The CDR3 has 15 amino acids. CDR3 bases: TGCGCCAGCAGTGATCCTAGCGGGAGCACAGATACGCAGTATTTT. Amino acid sequence: CASSDPSGSTDTQYF.

This chain links TRBV11-3 with TRBJ2-7, with D possibly called TRBD1 or TRBD2 (5 bases each). In germline, CDR1 is SGHNT, CDR2 YENEEA. The CDR3 has 14 amino acids. The V gene lost 1 base and the J gene lost 6 bases, with 13 bases spanning the gap. The CDR3 region is CASSLGFRESEQYF. The CDR3 DNA reads as TGTGCCAGCAGCTTAGGCTTCAGGGAGTCCGAGCAGTACTTC.

This sequence joins TRBV7-8 and TRBJ2-5, with 10 bases aligning to TRBD2. The last part of the DNA fits TRBJ2-7 better; the J call may be wrong. The CDR3 covers 15 residues. CDR1 is SGHVS, CDR2 FQNEAQ, per germline. For the CDR3, the DNA is TGTGCCAGCAGCCTCTCTAGCGGGAGTTTTTACGAGCAGTACTTC. This translates into CASSLSSGSFYEQYF.

The V gene is TRBV15, the J gene TRBJ1-1; 9 bases fit TRBD1. CDR3 length: 17 residues. Germline values: CDR1 LNHNV, CDR2 YYDKDF (reference sequence). J lost 4 bases, V lost 0 bases, and 9 bases had no gene match. DNA for the CDR3: TGTGCCACCAGCAGAGATCGGACAGGGGAAAGGTCCACTGAAGCTTTCTTT. Residues: CATSRDRTGERSTEAFF.

This clone occurred once. This chain connects TRBV27 to TRBJ2-4; 9 bases fit TRBD1. The germline V gene encodes CDR1 MNHEY and CDR2 SMNVEV (reference sequence). This CDR3 has 16 amino acids. Trimming at V came to 8 bases and at J to 6 bases, leaving 14 bases not matched to a gene. CDR3 in DNA: TGTGCCAGCCATTTCCCTCCGGGACAGGGTGGAAACATTCAGTACTTC. It yields the protein CASHFPPGQGGNIQYF.

This clone has just a few counts. This chain joins TRBV18 and TRBJ2-3, with 7 bases identical to TRBD2. Germline V gene lookup returns CDR1 KGHSH and CDR2 LQKENI. This CDR3 contains 17 residues. With V trimmed by 4 bases and J by 2 bases, 12 bases remained unmatched. The CDR3 DNA is TGTGCCAGCTCACAGTCGCCTAGCGGAGATTACACAGATACGCAGTATTTT. Its protein product is CASSQSPSGDYTDTQYF. The complete variable domain, with remaining parts taken from reference TRBV18 and TRBJ2-3, reads NAGVMQNPRHLVRRRGQEARLRCSPMKGHSHVYWYRQLPEEGLKFMVYLQKENIIDESGMPKERFSAEFPKEGPSILRIQQVVRGDSAAYFCASSQSPSGDYTDTQYFGPGTRLTVL.

CDR3 bases: TGTGCCAGCTCACCACTCGGTCAATCCAGTTCTGAAGCTTTCTTT. Translated: CASSPLGQSSSEAFF. The chain carries TRBV18 and TRBJ1-1; D gene uncertain. From germline, CDR1 is KGHSH and CDR2 LQKENI. CDR3 size: 15 residues. V lost 1 base and J lost 6, with 15 bases in between.

The J gene is TRBJ2-7, the V gene TRBV27; possibly TRBD2 for D (5 bases). CDR3 length: 17 residues. Between the trimmed V and J ends, which lost 6 bases and 1 base, there was a span of 22 bases. Per the germline V gene, CDR1 is MNHEY and CDR2 is SMNVEV (reference sequence). The CDR3 region is CASRPLWLLEGSYEQYF. In nucleotides, the CDR3 is TGTGCCAGCAGGCCTCTTTGGCTACTAGAAGGGTCCTACGAGCAGTACTTC.

V is TRBV21-1 and J is TRBJ2-3; the DNA was not used to check the table's D call, TRBD2. TRBV21-1 corresponds to a pseudogene. This CDR3 contains 14 residues. The CDR3 loop reads CASSGGYLTDTQYF. CDR3 coding DNA: TGTGCCAGCAGCGGGGGGTACCTCACAGATACGCAGTATTTT.

This clone has just a few counts. The chain links TRBV10-3 to TRBJ2-7; TRBD2 agrees at 8 bases. Germline trimming cut 3 bases from V and 5 bases from J; bases unmatched to any gene: 3. The CDR3 is made up of 13 amino acids. CDR1 ENHRY and CDR2 SYGVKD come from the germline V gene. CDR3 bases: TGTGCCATCAGTGAACTAGCGGAGGACGAGCAGTACTTC. Translating it yields CAISELAEDEQYF.

The chain is built from TRBV19 and TRBJ1-5; TRBD1 might be the D (6 bases). V was shortened by 3 bases and J by 3 bases, with 15 bases between the two germline ends. The CDR3 extends over 16 amino acids. The germline CDR1 and CDR2 sequences are LNHDA and SQIVND (reference sequence). The CDR3 spells CASSIWEGVNNQPQHF. CDR3 coding DNA: TGTGCCAGTAGTATTTGGGAGGGGGTAAACAATCAGCCCCAGCATTTT.

This clone was found once. The CDR3: CASSLSRGGGELFF. The CDR3 nucleotides read TGTGCCAGCAGCTTAAGCAGGGGTGGCGGGGAGCTGTTTTTT. The V gene is TRBV7-6, the J gene TRBJ2-2, with a weak D call TRBD1 (6 bases). V dropped 2 bases and J dropped 7 bases, with 11 bases sitting between them. The CDR3 has 14 residues. Germline assignment: CDR1 SGHVS and CDR2 FNYEAQ.

The chain uses TRBV4-1 and TRBJ2-1; TRBD2 matches 11 bases. This CDR3 comprises 17 residues. The V segment lost 0 bases and the J segment 4 bases; nucleotides outside the gene matches: 5. Looked up from germline, CDR1 is MGHRA and CDR2 is YSYEKL. CDR3 protein: CASSQDWGTSGYNEQFF. CDR3 coding DNA: TGCGCCAGCAGCCAAGATTGGGGGACTAGCGGTTACAATGAGCAGTTCTTC.

This rearrangement joins TRBV28 to TRBJ1-6; tentative D call: TRBD1 (5 bases). This CDR3 comprises 17 residues. CDR1 and CDR2 (germline): MDHEN, SYDVKM. V shed 5 bases and J shed 10 bases, with 24 bases lying between them. DNA of the CDR3: TGTGCCAGCAGTCGATCCTCGGGGCGTTTGAACGGGTCACCCCTCCACTTT. It translates to CASSRSSGRLNGSPLHF.

This clone was counted once. The rearrangement joins TRBV27 to TRBJ2-5; no clear D. The germline gives CDR1 MNHEY, CDR2 SMNVEV (reference sequence). The CDR3 consists of 13 residues. Trimming pared 3 bases from V and 4 bases from J, leaving 9 bases between. CDR3 region: CASSFGVLETQYF. The DNA of the CDR3 is TGTGCCAGCAGTTTTGGGGTCCTAGAGACCCAGTACTTC.

The chain recombines TRBV30 with TRBJ2-5; D might be TRBD1 (5 bases). Germline values: CDR1 GTSNPN, CDR2 SVGIG (reference sequence). Trimming stripped 3 bases from V and 7 bases from J, with 18 bases between. This CDR3 contains 14 residues. The DNA of the CDR3 is TGTGCCTGGAGAGGGGCAGCTTCCCCAGGGACCCAGTACTTC. Translation gives CAWRGAASPGTQYF.

This rearrangement joins TRBV7-9 to TRBJ1-4; unclear D gene. The CDR3 is made up of 11 amino acids. V was cut by 4 bases and J by 10 bases, with 7 bases left in between. Per germline, CDR1 SEHNR and CDR2 FQNEAQ (reference sequence). The CDR3 nucleotides are TGTGCCAGCAGCTCAAGCATAAAACTGTTTTTT. It specifies CASSSSIKLFF.

The chain carries TRBV2 and TRBJ2-2; D is tentatively TRBD1 or TRBD2 (6 bases each). CDR1 and CDR2 (germline): SNHLY, FYNNEI. The CDR3 consists of 15 residues. V dropped 4 bases and J dropped 3 bases, with 12 bases sitting between them. CDR3 protein: CASSGWRGDTGELFF. The CDR3 DNA is TGTGCCAGCAGTGGGTGGAGGGGGGACACCGGGGAGCTGTTTTTT.

The rearrangement links TRBV4-1 to TRBJ2-5, with TRBD1 matching over 9 bases. The J call may be wrong; the DNA end is better matched by TRBJ2-7. Per germline, CDR1 MGHRA and CDR2 YSYEKL. The CDR3 is 17 residues long. CDR3 amino acids: CASSQGWVTGGAYEQYF. Here the CDR3 DNA reads TGCGCCAGCAGCCAAGGATGGGTAACAGGGGGCGCTTACGAGCAGTACTTC.

The rearrangement joins TRBV19 to TRBJ2-3, with D possibly being TRBD2 (5 bases). This CDR3 is built from 15 residues. V was shortened by 7 bases and J by 4 bases, with 18 bases between the two germline ends. CDR1 and CDR2 (germline): LNHDA, SQIVND (reference sequence). DNA for the CDR3: TGTGCCAGTAAGTCCCGCGGAGGCGTGTCAGATACGCAGTATTTT. Translated: CASKSRGGVSDTQYF.

This clone has only a few counts. The chain joins TRBV27 to TRBJ2-4; 10 positions match TRBD1. Germline V gene sequence: CDR1 MNHEY, CDR2 SMNVEV (reference sequence). The CDR3 is 13 residues long. The V gene end was trimmed by 6 bases and the J gene end by 5 bases; junction bases not matched to a gene: 1. The CDR3 DNA follows: TGTGCCAGCAGGACAGGGGGCCAAAACATTCAGTACTTC. Translation gives CASRTGGQNIQYF.

The chain links TRBV10-3 to TRBJ2-1; D might be TRBD2 (6 bases). Germline CDR1 reads ENHRY; CDR2 reads SYGVKD. CDR3 length equals 13 residues. Trimming removed 3 bases from V and 6 bases from J, with 9 bases in between. The CDR3 protein is CAISDGGGNEQFF. For the CDR3, the DNA is TGTGCCATCAGTGACGGGGGTGGCAATGAGCAGTTCTTC.

The chain couples TRBV19 to TRBJ1-2; the D is unclear. Germline V gene lookup returns CDR1 LNHDA and CDR2 SQIVND (reference sequence). CDR3 length: 17 amino acids. V lost 4 bases and J 2 bases, leaving 20 bases between the germline ends. CDR3 nucleotides: TGTGCCAGTAGTAGCACCGAGTCGAGACAAAGAAACTATGGCTACACCTTC. Translated, it gives CASSSTESRQRNYGYTF.

The V gene is TRBV5-4, the J gene TRBJ2-3; a possible D gene is TRBD1 (6 bases). Per germline, CDR1 SGHNT and CDR2 YYREEE (reference sequence). The CDR3 loop spans 13 amino acids. V lost 5 bases and J lost 5, with 12 bases in between. The CDR3 coding sequence is TGTGCCAGCAGTTCCGACAGGCTAGATACGCAGTATTTT. This codes for CASSSDRLDTQYF. Full variable domain (remainder filled in from reference TRBV5-4 and TRBJ2-3): ETGVTQSPTHLIKTRGQQVTLRCSSQSGHNTVSWYQQALGQGPQFIFQYYREEENGRGNFPPRFSGLQFPNYSSELNVNALELDDSALYLCASSSDRLDTQYFGPGTRLTVL.

The V and J genes are TRBV27 and TRBJ2-2, with 13 bases lining up with TRBD2. The V gene end was trimmed by 5 bases and the J gene end by 4 bases; junction bases not matched to a gene: 10. The CDR3 runs 18 residues. The germline gives CDR1 MNHEY, CDR2 SMNVEV (reference sequence). Here the CDR3 reads CASSPRGLAGSGTGELFF. The CDR3 coding sequence is TGTGCCAGCAGTCCCAGGGGACTAGCGGGATCGGGCACCGGGGAGCTGTTTTTT.

CDR3 sequence (DNA): TGTGCCAGCAGCTTGGCTGGTGCTGGCACCTACGAGCAGTACTTC. It codes for CASSLAGAGTYEQYF. The chain uses TRBV5-4 and TRBJ2-7; no clear D gene. The CDR3 runs 15 residues. Germline-derived CDR1 and CDR2 are SGHNT and YYREEE (reference sequence). Trimming pared 0 bases from V and 2 bases from J, leaving 12 bases between.

The chain combines TRBV5-1 with TRBJ2-5; the match to TRBD2 covers 10 bases. The CDR3 runs to 16 residues. Germline V gene data show CDR1 as SGHRS and CDR2 as YFSETQ. The V segment lost 5 bases and the J segment 2 bases; nucleotides outside the gene matches: 9. The CDR3 reads CASSISMTSGQETQYF. CDR3 nucleotide sequence: TGCGCCAGCAGTATTTCTATGACTAGCGGGCAAGAGACCCAGTACTTC.

The chain joins TRBV19 to TRBJ2-4; possibly TRBD2 for D (6 bases). The CDR3 consists of 15 residues. Trimming pared 6 bases from V and 5 bases from J, leaving 17 bases between. Germline CDR1 and CDR2: LNHDA and SQIVND (reference sequence). The CDR3, as DNA: TGTGCCAGTAGCCCGGGACTCCAGCCCCAAAACATTCAGTACTTC. This codes for CASSPGLQPQNIQYF.